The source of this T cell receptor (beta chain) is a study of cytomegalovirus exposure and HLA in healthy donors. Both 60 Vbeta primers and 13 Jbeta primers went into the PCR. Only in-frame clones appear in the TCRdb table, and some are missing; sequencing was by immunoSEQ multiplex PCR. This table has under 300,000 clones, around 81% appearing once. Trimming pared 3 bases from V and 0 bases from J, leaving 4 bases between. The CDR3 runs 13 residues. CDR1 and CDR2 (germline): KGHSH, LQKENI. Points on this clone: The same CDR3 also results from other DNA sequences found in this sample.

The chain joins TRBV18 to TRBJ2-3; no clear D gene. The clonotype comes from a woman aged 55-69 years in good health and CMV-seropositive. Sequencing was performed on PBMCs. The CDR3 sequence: CASSPPSTDTQYF. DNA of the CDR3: TGTGCCAGCTCACCCCCTAGCACAGATACGCAGTATTTT.